Below are 8 T cell receptor beta chains sequenced from a single sample in a study of T cell repertoires in cytomegalovirus infection. Using its own MiXCR run on the reads, TCRdb lists one record per CDR3 protein. This table has about half a million distinct CDR3 sequences, about 42% appearing once. Their specific antigens are unknown. The sequenced sample was cultured PBMCs, obtained from culture after CMV antigen stimulation. The source of these receptors is a human donor in good health (CMV status not recorded). Some clones in this sample may be carry-over from other donors' samples.

The V call is TRBV6-5, the J call TRBJ1-4; the D is unclear. The V end lost 8 bases, the J end lost 8 bases, and 21 bases lay between the germline ends. Germline V gene lookup returns CDR1 MNHEY and CDR2 SVGAGI. This CDR3 has 15 amino acids. The CDR3 DNA reads TGTGCCAGCGCCCCCCCGGGCCGACTTAGGGAAAAACTGTTTTTT. Residues: CASAPPGRLREKLFF.

This chain uses TRBV30 with TRBJ2-4; TRBD1 is a possible D gene (7 bases). The CDR3 loop spans 13 amino acids. V was shortened by 6 bases and J by 5 bases, with 14 bases between the two germline ends. The V gene's germline CDR1 is GTSNPN and CDR2 SVGIG (reference sequence). The CDR3 sequence: CACYAGTENIQYF. The CDR3 DNA is TGTGCCTGCTATGCGGGGACAGAAAACATTCAGTACTTC.

This clonotype was counted only a few times. The chain carries TRBV7-2 and TRBJ1-5; the match to TRBD1 covers 9 bases. V lost 4 bases, J lost 4 bases, and 8 bases stayed unmatched. CDR3 length: 16 amino acids. Germline V gene data show CDR1 as SGHTA and CDR2 as FQGNSA. CDR3 sequence reads: CASSSQQGAGNQPQHF. CDR3 DNA: TGTGCCAGCAGCTCCCAACAGGGGGCAGGGAATCAGCCCCAGCATTTT.

The chain carries TRBV5-4 and TRBJ1-3, with a possible D match to TRBD1 (6 bases). The germline CDR1 and CDR2 sequences are SGHNT and YYREEE (reference sequence). Trimming took off 0 bases at V and 0 bases at J, with 10 bases between the two ends. The CDR3 covers 16 residues. The CDR3 is CASSLGGPSSGNTIYF. For the CDR3, the DNA is TGTGCCAGCAGCTTGGGGGGGCCCTCCTCTGGAAACACCATATATTTT.

This clonotype appeared a few times. The gene calls are TRBV12-3 or TRBV12-4 and TRBJ1-4; D remains unclear. This CDR3 spans 12 amino acids. The V and J ends lost 0 bases and 10 bases respectively, with 6 bases between them. The CDR3: CASSLAVAKLFF. DNA of the CDR3: TGTGCCAGCAGTTTAGCGGTGGCAAAACTGTTTTTT.

This sequence joins TRBV19 and TRBJ1-1; 8 nucleotides match TRBD1. Germline-derived CDR1 and CDR2 are LNHDA and SQIVND (reference sequence). The CDR3 contains 15 residues. V lost 4 bases to trimming and J lost 3 bases; unmatched junction nucleotides: 7. For the CDR3, the DNA is TGTGCCAGTAGTAGAAACAGGGGGATGTACACTGAAGCTTTCTTT. As protein: CASSRNRGMYTEAFF.

A few counts support this clonotype. The junction does not match germline at one end; this may be a read error. The DNA for the CDR3 is TGTGCCAGCAGTATGTACCGGGACAGGGGGAACCCTGAAGCTTTCTTT. This translates into CASSMYRDRGNPEAFF. This chain connects TRBV12-3 or TRBV12-4 to TRBJ1-1, with TRBD1 matching 11 bases. CDR3 size: 16 residues.

The sample holds a few counts of this clonotype. J is TRBJ2-1 and V is TRBV6-1, with TRBD2 matching 15 bases. The CDR3 is 16 residues long. Per germline, CDR1 MNHNS and CDR2 SASEGT. V was pared by 5 bases and J by 9 bases, with 8 bases of the junction left unmatched. In nucleotides, the CDR3 is TGTGCCAGCAGTCGACGGACTAGCGGGGGGGCCACTGAGCAGTTCTTC. Its protein is CASSRRTSGGATEQFF.